These 14 T cell receptor beta chains share one sample of origin, sequenced in a study of OX40 agonist ivuxolimab in advanced cancers. The protocol was immunoSEQ multiplex PCR, while the TCRdb copy is restricted to in-frame clones and leaves out a portion. In the table there are tens of thousands of clones, over 80% of which are singletons. The specimen was CD4+ or CD8+ T cells sorted from blood, collected in a trial of the OX40 agonist ivuxolimab. The receptors here all came from an adult with an advanced solid tumor such as melanoma, head and neck, liver or kidney cancer.

V and J are TRBV29-1 and TRBJ1-2; D remains ambiguous. This CDR3 region has 13 residues. Between the trimmed V and J ends, which lost 6 bases and 4 bases, there was a span of 15 bases. Germline loops: CDR1 SQVTM, CDR2 ANQGSEA. CDR3 DNA: TGCAGCGTCCGGGAAGGGCGTAGCTATGGCTACACCTTC. Residues: CSVREGRSYGYTF.

The chain links TRBV9 to TRBJ2-1; D possibly corresponds to TRBD2 (6 bases). V shed 3 bases and J shed 9 bases, with 19 bases lying between them. The length of the CDR3 is 15 residues. The germline gives CDR1 SGDLS, CDR2 YYNGEE. This chain's CDR3 is CASSDRDSRVIEQFF. As DNA, the CDR3 is TGTGCCAGCAGCGACCGGGACTCCCGGGTGATTGAGCAGTTCTTC. Complete variable domain (other parts from reference TRBV9 and TRBJ2-1): DSGVTQTPKHLITATGQRVTLRCSPRSGDLSVYWYQQSLDQGLQFLIQYYNGEERAKGNILERFSAQQFPDLHSELNLSSLELGDSALYFCASSDRDSRVIEQFFGPGTRLTVL.

This chain uses TRBV21-1 with TRBJ2-7; TRBD1, the D gene given by the table, was not confirmed from the DNA. TRBV21-1 corresponds to a pseudogene. The CDR3 extends over 17 amino acids. CDR3 loop: CASRFRGPRGYYYEQYV. CDR3 DNA sequence: TGTGCCAGCAGGTTCAGGGGCCCCCGTGGTTACTACTACGAGCAGTACGTC.

V is TRBV7-9 and J is TRBJ1-4; weak D call: TRBD1 (5 bases). V dropped 5 bases and J dropped 6 bases, with 19 bases sitting between them. Germline V gene sequence: CDR1 SEHNR, CDR2 FQNEAQ (reference sequence). The CDR3 spans 16 residues. The CDR3 reads CASSLSRGGDYEKLFF. The CDR3 DNA reads TGTGCCAGCAGCCTATCACGGGGAGGGGATTATGAAAAACTGTTTTTT.

The chain joins TRBV6-4 to TRBJ2-7; no clear D gene. The CDR3 runs 14 residues. Trimming left V 9 bases short and J 0 bases short, with 15 bases between. The V gene's germline CDR1 is MRHNA and CDR2 SNTAGT. CDR3 DNA: TGTGCCAGATCGACCTTAACAGACTCCTACGAGCAGTACTTC. Encoded protein: CARSTLTDSYEQYF.

J is TRBJ2-4 and V is TRBV19, with D perhaps TRBD1 or TRBD2 (5 bases each). Germline CDR1 reads LNHDA; CDR2 reads SQIVND (reference sequence). The length of the CDR3 is 14 residues. V was trimmed by 8 bases and J by 6 bases, leaving 17 bases between them. CDR3 loop: CASALGDWRNIQYF. In DNA form, the CDR3 reads TGTGCCAGTGCGTTGGGGGATTGGAGAAACATTCAGTACTTC.

This chain uses TRBV19 with TRBJ1-1; 8 bases match TRBD1. V trimming: 6 bases; J trimming: 4 bases; junction bases outside the gene matches: 1. Looked up from germline, CDR1 is LNHDA and CDR2 is SQIVND (reference sequence). The CDR3 sequence is 12 residues long. This chain's CDR3 is CASRTGVTEAFF. The CDR3 bases are TGTGCCAGTAGGACAGGGGTCACTGAAGCTTTCTTT. The full variable domain, completed using reference TRBV19 and TRBJ1-1, is DGGITQSPKYLFRKEGQNVTLSCEQNLNHDAMYWYRQDPGQGLRLIYYSQIVNDFQKGDIAEGYSVSREKKESFPLTVTSAQKNPTAFYLCASRTGVTEAFFGQGTRLTVV.

The rearrangement joins TRBV5-1 to TRBJ1-2; no clear D. Trimming took 3 bases from V and 4 from J, leaving 13 bases between them. The CDR3 runs to 14 residues. Germline CDR1 reads SGHRS; CDR2 reads YFSETQ. CDR3 DNA sequence: TGCGCCAGCAGCTCTGCCCCAGCTTCCTATGGCTACACCTTC. Protein product: CASSSAPASYGYTF.

The chain links TRBV19 to TRBJ2-1, with 7 bases that match TRBD1. J lost 5 bases, V lost 3 bases, and 10 bases had no gene match. The CDR3 extends over 16 amino acids. Germline-derived CDR1 and CDR2 are LNHDA and SQIVND (reference sequence). CDR3 loop: CASSMTSWDSNNEQFF. CDR3 DNA sequence: TGTGCCAGTAGTATGACCAGCTGGGACAGCAACAATGAGCAGTTCTTC. The full variable domain, with the rest looked up from reference TRBV19 and TRBJ2-1, is DGGITQSPKYLFRKEGQNVTLSCEQNLNHDAMYWYRQDPGQGLRLIYYSQIVNDFQKGDIAEGYSVSREKKESFPLTVTSAQKNPTAFYLCASSMTSWDSNNEQFFGPGTRLTVL.

The chain employs TRBV14 and TRBJ1-1; D remains ambiguous. CDR1 is SGHDN and CDR2 is FVKESK in the germline V gene. Between the trimmed V and J ends, which lost 4 bases and 8 bases, there was a span of 20 bases. CDR3 length equals 15 residues. The CDR3 protein is CASSPLSRATGEAFF. DNA of the CDR3: TGTGCCAGCAGCCCGCTGAGTCGTGCCACTGGGGAAGCTTTCTTT.

This clone was counted once. The V call is TRBV11-3, the J call TRBJ2-7; maybe TRBD2 (5 bases). CDR1 and CDR2 (germline): SGHNT, YENEEA. CDR3 length: 20 residues. V was clipped by 1 base and J by 2 bases, with 27 bases between them. CDR3 loop: CASSLVGRGKDGGEAYEQYV. Written as DNA, the CDR3 is TGTGCCAGCAGCTTAGTGGGCAGAGGGAAGGACGGAGGAGAGGCCTACGAGCAGTACGTC.

CDR3 sequence: CASAEGSYNEQFF. CDR3 bases: TGCGCCAGCGCTGAAGGGTCTTACAATGAGCAGTTCTTC. The chain links TRBV5-1 to TRBJ2-1; D remains ambiguous. V lost 7 bases to trimming and J lost 4 bases, with 12 bases between them. The CDR3 extends over 13 amino acids. Germline CDR1 reads SGHRS; CDR2 reads YFSETQ.

DNA of the CDR3: TGTGCCAGTGTCTCTAGCGGGGGGATCGGAGATACGCAGTATTTT. Its protein product is CASVSSGGIGDTQYF. This chain links TRBV2 with TRBJ2-3; 11 bases map to TRBD2. Germline loops: CDR1 SNHLY, CDR2 FYNNEI. The V gene end was trimmed by 9 bases and the J gene end by 5 bases; junction bases not matched to a gene: 10. The CDR3 has 15 residues. The whole variable domain, remainder taken from reference TRBV2 and TRBJ2-3, is EPEVTQTPSHQVTQMGQEVILRCVPISNHLYFYWYRQILGQKVEFLVSFYNNEISEKSEIFDDQFSVERPDGSNFTLKIRSTKLEDSAMYFCASVSSGGIGDTQYFGPGTRLTVL.

The rearrangement uses TRBV7-9 and TRBJ2-1; D might be TRBD1 (5 bases). V gave up 5 bases and J gave up 0 bases, with 14 bases separating them. CDR1 is SEHNR and CDR2 is FQNEAQ in the germline V gene (reference sequence). This CDR3 region has 16 residues. The CDR3 DNA reads as TGTGCCAGCAGCCCTCGTCAGGGTAGCTCCTACAATGAGCAGTTCTTC. This sequence encodes CASSPRQGSSYNEQFF.